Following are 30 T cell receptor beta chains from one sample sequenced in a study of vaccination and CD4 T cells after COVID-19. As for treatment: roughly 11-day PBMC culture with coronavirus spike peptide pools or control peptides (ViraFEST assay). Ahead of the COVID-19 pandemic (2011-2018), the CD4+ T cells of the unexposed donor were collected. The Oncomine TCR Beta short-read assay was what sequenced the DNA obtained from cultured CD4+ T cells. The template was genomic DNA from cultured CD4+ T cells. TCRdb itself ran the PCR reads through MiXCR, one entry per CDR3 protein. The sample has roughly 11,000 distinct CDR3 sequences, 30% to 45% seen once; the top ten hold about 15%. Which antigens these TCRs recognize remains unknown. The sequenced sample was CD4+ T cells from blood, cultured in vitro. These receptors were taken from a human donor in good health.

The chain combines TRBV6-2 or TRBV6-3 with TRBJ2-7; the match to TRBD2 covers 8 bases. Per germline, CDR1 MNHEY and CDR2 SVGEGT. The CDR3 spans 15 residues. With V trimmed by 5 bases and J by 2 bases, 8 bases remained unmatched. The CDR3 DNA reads TGTGCCAGCAGTGGCTCTAGCGGGTGGGCCTACGAGCAGTACTTC. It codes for CASSGSSGWAYEQYF.

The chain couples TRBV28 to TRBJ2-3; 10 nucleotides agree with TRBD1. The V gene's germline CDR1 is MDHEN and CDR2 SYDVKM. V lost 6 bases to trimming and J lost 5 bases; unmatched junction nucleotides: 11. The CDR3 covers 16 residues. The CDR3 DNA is TGTGCCAGCAGCCAAGACAGGGGGCGGCGGGGAGATACGCAGTATTTT. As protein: CASSQDRGRRGDTQYF.

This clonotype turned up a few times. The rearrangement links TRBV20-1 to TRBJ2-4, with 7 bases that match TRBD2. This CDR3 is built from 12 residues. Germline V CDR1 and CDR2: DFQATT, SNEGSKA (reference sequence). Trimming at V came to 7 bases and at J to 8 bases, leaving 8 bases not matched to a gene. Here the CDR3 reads CSGGRELHIQYF. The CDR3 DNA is TGCAGTGGAGGGCGGGAGCTCCACATTCAGTACTTC.

CDR3: CASSLSLNNEQFF. The CDR3, as DNA: TGTGCCAGCAGCTTATCCTTAAACAATGAGCAGTTCTTC. This chain links TRBV7-3 with TRBJ2-1; D not resolved. Trimming cost V 2 bases and J 5 bases, with 7 bases left between them. In germline, CDR1 is SGHTA, CDR2 FQGTGA. This CDR3 has 13 residues.

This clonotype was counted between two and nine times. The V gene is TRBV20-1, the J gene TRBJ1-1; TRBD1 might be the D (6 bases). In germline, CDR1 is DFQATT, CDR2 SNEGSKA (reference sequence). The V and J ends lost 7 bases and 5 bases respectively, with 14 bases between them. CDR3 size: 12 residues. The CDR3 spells CSGKEGGTEAFF. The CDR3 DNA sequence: TGCAGTGGGAAAGAGGGGGGAACTGAAGCTTTCTTT.

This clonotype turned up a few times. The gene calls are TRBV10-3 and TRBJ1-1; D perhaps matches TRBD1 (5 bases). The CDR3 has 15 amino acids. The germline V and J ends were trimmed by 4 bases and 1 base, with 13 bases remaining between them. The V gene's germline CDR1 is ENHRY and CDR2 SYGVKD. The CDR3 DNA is TGTGCCATCAGTGGAAGGACAAGCGGGAACACTGAAGCTTTCTTT. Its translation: CAISGRTSGNTEAFF.

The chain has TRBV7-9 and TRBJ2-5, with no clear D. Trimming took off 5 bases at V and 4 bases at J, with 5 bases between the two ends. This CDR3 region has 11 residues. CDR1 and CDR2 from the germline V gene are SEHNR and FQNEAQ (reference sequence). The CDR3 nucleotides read TGTGCCAGCAGCACGAGAGAGACCCAGTACTTC. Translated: CASSTRETQYF.

CDR3 DNA sequence: TGTGCCAGCAGCTTCACTAGCGGCTACAATGAGCAGTTCTTC. It encodes CASSFTSGYNEQFF. V and J are TRBV11-3 and TRBJ2-1; 8 bases are a match to TRBD2. In germline, CDR1 is SGHNT, CDR2 YENEEA. V lost 3 bases and J lost 3; bases outside the gene matches: 1. The CDR3 has 14 residues.

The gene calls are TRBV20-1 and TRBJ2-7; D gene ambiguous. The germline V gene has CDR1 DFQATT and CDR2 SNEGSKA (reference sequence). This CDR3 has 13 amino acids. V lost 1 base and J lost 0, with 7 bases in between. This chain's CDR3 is CSARGQSSYEQYF. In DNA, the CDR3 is TGCAGTGCTAGAGGTCAGTCCTCCTACGAGCAGTACTTC.

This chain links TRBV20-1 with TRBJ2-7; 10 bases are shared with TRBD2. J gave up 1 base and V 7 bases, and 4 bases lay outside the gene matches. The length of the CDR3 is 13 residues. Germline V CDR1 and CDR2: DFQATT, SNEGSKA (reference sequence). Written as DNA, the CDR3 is TGCAGTGTTGAACTAGCGGGATCCTACGAGCAGTACTTC. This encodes CSVELAGSYEQYF.

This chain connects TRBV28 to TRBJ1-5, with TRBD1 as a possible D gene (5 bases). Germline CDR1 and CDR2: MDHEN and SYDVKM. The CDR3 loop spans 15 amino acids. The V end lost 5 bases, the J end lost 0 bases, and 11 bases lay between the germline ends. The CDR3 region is CASSLRDGSNQPQHF. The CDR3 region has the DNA TGTGCCAGCAGTCTAAGGGACGGTAGCAATCAGCCCCAGCATTTT.

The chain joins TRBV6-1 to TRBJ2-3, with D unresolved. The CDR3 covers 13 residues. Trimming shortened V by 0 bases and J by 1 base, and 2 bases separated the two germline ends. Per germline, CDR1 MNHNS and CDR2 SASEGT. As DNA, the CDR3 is TGTGCCAGCAGTGAAGCTCGCACAGATACGCAGTATTTT. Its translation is CASSEARTDTQYF.

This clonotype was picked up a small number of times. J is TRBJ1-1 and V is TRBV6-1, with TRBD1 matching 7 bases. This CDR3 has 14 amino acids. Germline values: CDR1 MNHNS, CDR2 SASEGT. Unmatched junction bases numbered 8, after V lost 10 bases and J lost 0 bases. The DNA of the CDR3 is TGTGCCACCCTCAGGGGGGCGGTGAACACTGAAGCTTTCTTT. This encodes CATLRGAVNTEAFF.

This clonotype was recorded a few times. Written as DNA, the CDR3 is TGTGCCAGCAGTCTGGAGGGAAAGAGGACTGAAGCTTTCTTT. It codes for CASSLEGKRTEAFF. The chain employs TRBV6-1 and TRBJ1-1; D remains ambiguous. Germline CDR1 and CDR2: MNHNS and SASEGT. The V gene lost 5 bases and the J gene lost 5 bases, with 15 bases spanning the gap. The CDR3 has 14 residues.

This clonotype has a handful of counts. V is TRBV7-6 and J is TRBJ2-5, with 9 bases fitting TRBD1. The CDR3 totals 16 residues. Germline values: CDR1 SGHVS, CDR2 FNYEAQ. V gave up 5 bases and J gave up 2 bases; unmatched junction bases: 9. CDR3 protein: CASSRLPGQGQETQYF. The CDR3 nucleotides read TGTGCCAGCAGCAGACTTCCGGGACAGGGTCAAGAGACCCAGTACTTC.

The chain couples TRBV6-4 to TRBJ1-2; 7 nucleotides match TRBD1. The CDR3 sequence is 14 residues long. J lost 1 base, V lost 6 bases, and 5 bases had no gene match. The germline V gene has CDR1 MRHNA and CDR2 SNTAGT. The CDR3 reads CASSPTGNNYGYTF. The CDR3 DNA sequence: TGTGCCAGCAGCCCGACAGGGAATAACTATGGCTACACCTTC.

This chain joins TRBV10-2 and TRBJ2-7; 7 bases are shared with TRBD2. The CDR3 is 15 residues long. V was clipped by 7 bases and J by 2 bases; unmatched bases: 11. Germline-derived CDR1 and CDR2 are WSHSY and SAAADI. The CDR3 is CASMDSPSGTYEQYF. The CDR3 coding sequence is TGCGCCAGCATGGACTCCCCTAGCGGAACCTACGAGCAGTACTTC.

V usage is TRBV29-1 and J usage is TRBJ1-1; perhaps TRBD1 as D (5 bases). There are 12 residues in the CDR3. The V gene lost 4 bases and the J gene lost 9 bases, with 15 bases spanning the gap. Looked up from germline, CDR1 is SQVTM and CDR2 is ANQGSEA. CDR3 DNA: TGCAGCGTTGTGCCAAACTCGGACAAAGCTTTCTTT. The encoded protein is CSVVPNSDKAFF. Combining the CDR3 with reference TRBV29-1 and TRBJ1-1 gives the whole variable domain SAVISQKPSRDICQRGTSLTIQCQVDSQVTMMFWYRQQPGQSLTLIATANQGSEATYESGFVIDKFPISRPNLTFSTLTVSNMSPEDSSIYLCSVVPNSDKAFFGQGTRLTVV.

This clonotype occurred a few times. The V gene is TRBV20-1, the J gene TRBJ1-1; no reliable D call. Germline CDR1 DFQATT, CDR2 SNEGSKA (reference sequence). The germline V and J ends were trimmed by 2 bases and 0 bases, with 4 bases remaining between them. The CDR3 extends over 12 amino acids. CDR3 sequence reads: CSARTLNTEAFF. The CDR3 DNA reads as TGCAGTGCTAGAACTTTGAACACTGAAGCTTTCTTT.

CDR3 residues: CASSKIAGSKRTDTQYF. DNA of the CDR3: TGTGCCAGCAGTAAAATAGCGGGAAGCAAACGCACAGATACGCAGTATTTT. V is TRBV2 and J is TRBJ2-3, with 8 positions matching TRBD2. CDR1 SNHLY and CDR2 FYNNEI come from the germline V gene. CDR3 length equals 17 residues. The J segment lost 1 base and the V segment lost 5 bases, leaving 11 bases of the junction unmatched.

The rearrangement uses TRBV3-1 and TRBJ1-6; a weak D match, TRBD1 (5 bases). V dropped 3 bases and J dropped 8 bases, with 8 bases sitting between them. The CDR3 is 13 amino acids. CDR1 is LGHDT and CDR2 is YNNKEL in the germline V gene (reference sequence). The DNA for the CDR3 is TGTGCCAGCAGCCAGGGGGGGGATTCACCCCTCCACTTT. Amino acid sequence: CASSQGGDSPLHF.

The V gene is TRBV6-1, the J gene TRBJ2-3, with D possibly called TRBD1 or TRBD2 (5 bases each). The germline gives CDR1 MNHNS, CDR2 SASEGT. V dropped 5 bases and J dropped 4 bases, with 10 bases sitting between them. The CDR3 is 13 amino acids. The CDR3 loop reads CASSRDLSDTQYF. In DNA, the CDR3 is TGTGCCAGCAGTCGGGACCTTTCAGATACGCAGTATTTT.

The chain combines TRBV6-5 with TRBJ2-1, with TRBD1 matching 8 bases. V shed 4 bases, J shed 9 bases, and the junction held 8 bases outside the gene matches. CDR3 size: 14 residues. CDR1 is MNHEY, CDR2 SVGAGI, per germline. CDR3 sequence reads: CASSWQRTGSEQFF. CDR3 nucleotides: TGTGCCAGCAGTTGGCAGAGGACAGGGTCTGAGCAGTTCTTC.

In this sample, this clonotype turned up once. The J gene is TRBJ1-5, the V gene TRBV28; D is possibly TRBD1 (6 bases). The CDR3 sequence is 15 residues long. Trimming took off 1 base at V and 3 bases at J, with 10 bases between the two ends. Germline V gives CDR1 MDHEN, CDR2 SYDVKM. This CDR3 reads CASSLSHRDNQPQHF. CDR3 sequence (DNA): TGTGCCAGCAGTTTATCCCACAGGGACAATCAGCCCCAGCATTTT.

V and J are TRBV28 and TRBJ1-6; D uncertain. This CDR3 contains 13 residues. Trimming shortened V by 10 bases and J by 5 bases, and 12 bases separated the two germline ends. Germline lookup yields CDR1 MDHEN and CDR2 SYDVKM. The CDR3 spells CAIKGYHNSPLHF. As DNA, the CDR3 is TGTGCCATCAAGGGTTACCATAATTCACCCCTCCACTTT.

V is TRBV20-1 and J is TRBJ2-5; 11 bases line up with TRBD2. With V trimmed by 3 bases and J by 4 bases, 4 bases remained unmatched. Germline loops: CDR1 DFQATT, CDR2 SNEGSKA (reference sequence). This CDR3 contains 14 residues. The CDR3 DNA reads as TGCAGTGCTAGTAGGCTAGCGGGAGGAGAGACCCAGTACTTC. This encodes CSASRLAGGETQYF.

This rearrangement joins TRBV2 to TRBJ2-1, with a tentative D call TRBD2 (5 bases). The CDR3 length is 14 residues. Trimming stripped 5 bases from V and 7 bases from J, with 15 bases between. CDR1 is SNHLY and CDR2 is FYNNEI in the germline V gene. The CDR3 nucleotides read TGTGCCAGCAGTAGGACTGGGGTGGGGAATGAGCAGTTCTTC. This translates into CASSRTGVGNEQFF.

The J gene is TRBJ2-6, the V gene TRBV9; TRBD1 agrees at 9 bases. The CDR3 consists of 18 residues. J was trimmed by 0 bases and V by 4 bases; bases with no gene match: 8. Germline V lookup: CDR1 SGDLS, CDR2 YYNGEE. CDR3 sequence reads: CASSPGQGLRSGANVLTF. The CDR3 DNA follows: TGTGCCAGCAGCCCGGGACAGGGATTACGCTCTGGGGCCAACGTCCTGACTTTC.

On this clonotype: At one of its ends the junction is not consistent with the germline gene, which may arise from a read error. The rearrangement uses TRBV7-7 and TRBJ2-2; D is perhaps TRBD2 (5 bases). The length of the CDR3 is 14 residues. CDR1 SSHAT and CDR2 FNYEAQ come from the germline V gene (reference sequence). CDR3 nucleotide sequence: TGTGCTAGCAGCTTGGGAGCGAACACCGGGGAGCTGTTTTTT. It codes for CASSLGANTGELFF.

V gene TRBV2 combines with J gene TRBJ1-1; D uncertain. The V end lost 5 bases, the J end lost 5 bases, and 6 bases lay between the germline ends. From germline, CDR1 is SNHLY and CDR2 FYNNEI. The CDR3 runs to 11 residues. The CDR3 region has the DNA TGTGCCAGCAGTCCTTGGACTGAAGCTTTCTTT. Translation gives CASSPWTEAFF.